This T cell receptor beta chain was recorded in a study of OX40 agonist ivuxolimab in advanced cancers. Study conclusions and caveats: Researchers report that CD8+ T cells had, on average, more expanded clones than CD4+. Antigens targeted by the expanded peripheral T cells were not determined.

TCRdb's table, derived via immunoSEQ multiplex PCR, lists solely in-frame clones and lacks some. The table records tens of thousands of clones, more than 75% of them present only once. Regarding this clone: Its antigen is currently unknown.

Peripheral blood came from all dose cohorts at three timepoints. The CDR3 consists of 16 residues. In germline, CDR1 is SGHNT, CDR2 YYREEE (reference sequence). Trimming left V 1 base short and J 0 bases short, with 11 bases between. The source was CD4+ or CD8+ T cells sorted from blood, collected in a trial of the OX40 agonist ivuxolimab. The gene calls are TRBV5-4 and TRBJ1-3; TRBD1 might be the D (6 bases). This receptor was taken from an adult with an advanced solid tumor such as melanoma, head and neck, liver or kidney cancer. The CDR3 sequence: CASSLQGRGSGNTIYF. The CDR3 bases are TGTGCCAGCAGCTTGCAGGGGCGTGGCTCTGGAAACACCATATATTTT.